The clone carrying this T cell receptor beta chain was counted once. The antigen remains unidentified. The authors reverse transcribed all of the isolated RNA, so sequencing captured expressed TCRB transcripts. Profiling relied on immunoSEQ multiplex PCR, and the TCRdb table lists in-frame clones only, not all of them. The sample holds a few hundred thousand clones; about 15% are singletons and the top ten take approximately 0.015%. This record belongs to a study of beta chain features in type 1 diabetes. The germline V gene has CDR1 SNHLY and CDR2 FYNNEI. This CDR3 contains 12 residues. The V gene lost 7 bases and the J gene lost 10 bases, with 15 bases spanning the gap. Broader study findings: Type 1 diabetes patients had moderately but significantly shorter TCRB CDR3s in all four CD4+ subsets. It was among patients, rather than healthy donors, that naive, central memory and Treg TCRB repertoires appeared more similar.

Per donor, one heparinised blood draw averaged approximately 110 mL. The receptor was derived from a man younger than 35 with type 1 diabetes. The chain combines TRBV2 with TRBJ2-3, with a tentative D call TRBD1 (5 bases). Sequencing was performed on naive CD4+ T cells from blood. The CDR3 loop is CASTEGAWSQYF. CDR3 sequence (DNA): TGTGCCAGCACCGAAGGGGCATGGTCGCAGTATTTT. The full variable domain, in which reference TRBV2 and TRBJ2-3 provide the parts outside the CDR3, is EPEVTQTPSHQVTQMGQEVILRCVPISNHLYFYWYRQILGQKVEFLVSFYNNEISEKSEIFDDQFSVERPDGSNFTLKIRSTKLEDSAMYFCASTEGAWSQYFGPGTRLTVL.